The 13 T cell receptor beta chains listed next were all sequenced from one sample in a study of T cell responses to AZD1222 COVID-19 vaccine. Clones were read by immunoSEQ multiplex PCR, and TCRdb kept only the in-frame ones, dropping some. The sample lists over 100,000 clones; more than 75% were seen once. Sequences were derived from peripheral blood, sampled on day 0 of AZD1222 vaccination. Receptors were obtained from an adult in good health.

V gene TRBV27 combines with J gene TRBJ1-1; TRBD1 is a possible D gene (6 bases). In germline, CDR1 is MNHEY, CDR2 SMNVEV (reference sequence). V dropped 0 bases and J dropped 8 bases, with 19 bases sitting between them. This CDR3 is 16 amino acids long. CDR3 loop: CASSLSIGGADEEAFF. In DNA form, the CDR3 reads TGTGCCAGCAGTTTATCTATTGGGGGCGCGGACGAGGAAGCTTTCTTT.

This clone was counted only a few times. The genes are TRBV5-1 and TRBJ1-1; D uncertain. V lost 5 bases, J lost 1 base, and 9 bases lay in between. The CDR3 has 13 amino acids. Germline values: CDR1 SGHRS, CDR2 YFSETQ. The CDR3 is CASSSQENTEAFF. The CDR3, as DNA: TGCGCCAGCAGTTCTCAGGAGAACACTGAAGCTTTCTTT.

This clone was seen repeatedly, ten times or more. The chain carries TRBV20-1 and TRBJ1-1, with unresolved D. The germline V and J ends were trimmed by 0 bases and 6 bases, with 5 bases remaining between them. The CDR3 loop spans 11 amino acids. Germline CDR1 reads DFQATT; CDR2 reads SNEGSKA (reference sequence). CDR3 nucleotide sequence: TGCAGTGCTAGAGATAACGCTGAAGCTTTCTTT. Encoded protein: CSARDNAEAFF.

This chain links TRBV27 with TRBJ2-1; TRBD2 agrees at 11 bases. The germline gives CDR1 MNHEY, CDR2 SMNVEV (reference sequence). Unmatched junction bases numbered 23, after V lost 7 bases and J lost 9 bases. There are 19 residues in the CDR3. CDR3 amino acids: CASTVFPPGLAGGNSEQFF. The CDR3 DNA follows: TGTGCCAGCACAGTTTTCCCCCCAGGGCTAGCGGGGGGCAATAGTGAGCAGTTCTTC.

This clone showed up just a few times. This chain uses TRBV5-6 with TRBJ1-2; D not resolved. This CDR3 has 18 amino acids. Trimming took 4 bases from V and 4 from J, leaving 26 bases between them. The germline V gene has CDR1 SGHDT and CDR2 YYEEEE. This CDR3 reads CASSSILPLQLLLYGYTF. CDR3 sequence (DNA): TGTGCCAGCAGCAGTATCCTTCCTCTACAACTTCTCCTCTATGGCTACACCTTC.

CDR3 in amino acids: CAISGGLAGKETQYF. CDR3 sequence (DNA): TGTGCCATCAGTGGGGGACTAGCGGGGAAAGAGACCCAGTACTTC. The chain carries TRBV10-3 and TRBJ2-5; 13 nucleotides line up with TRBD2. Germline CDR1 and CDR2: ENHRY and SYGVKD. The CDR3 runs to 15 residues. The junction had 2 bases not matched to a gene; V was cut back by 4 bases and J by 3 bases.

The rearrangement uses TRBV20-1 and TRBJ1-4; D may be TRBD1 (6 bases). Germline V gene sequence: CDR1 DFQATT, CDR2 SNEGSKA (reference sequence). Trimming took 5 bases from V and 10 from J, leaving 11 bases between them. This CDR3 is built from 11 residues. CDR3 residues: CSAGQLGKLFF. In DNA form, the CDR3 reads TGCAGTGCTGGACAGCTCGGAAAACTGTTTTTT.

This clone was detected a few times. The chain joins TRBV6-1 to TRBJ2-7, with D tentatively TRBD1 or TRBD2 (5 bases each). Germline V gene lookup returns CDR1 MNHNS and CDR2 SASEGT. CDR3 size: 17 residues. V lost 3 bases and J lost 2, with 20 bases in between. Here the CDR3 DNA reads TGTGCCAGCAGTGATTTTTCTGGGCGAGGGGTACCCTACGAGCAGTACTTC. Translating it yields CASSDFSGRGVPYEQYF.

This chain uses TRBV4-2 with TRBJ1-3; 8 bases align to TRBD1. The V and J ends lost 0 bases and 4 bases, in that order; junction bases with no gene match: 11. The CDR3 extends over 18 amino acids. The germline V gene encodes CDR1 LGHNA and CDR2 YNFKEQ. The DNA for the CDR3 is TGTGCCAGCAGCCAAGATCCCTCCGGGACAGGCGGGGGAAACACCATATATTTT. Its translation is CASSQDPSGTGGGNTIYF.

This chain joins TRBV27 and TRBJ1-3; tentative D call: TRBD1 (5 bases). The CDR3 extends over 15 amino acids. Trimming took off 6 bases at V and 0 bases at J, with 12 bases between the two ends. Looked up from germline, CDR1 is MNHEY and CDR2 is SMNVEV (reference sequence). The CDR3 sequence: CASRGWGGSGNTIYF. The CDR3 region has the DNA TGTGCCAGCAGGGGGTGGGGGGGCTCTGGAAACACCATATATTTT.

CDR3 in DNA: TGCGCCAGCAGCGCGCGGACTAGCGGGGGGATACCAGAGACCCAGTACTTC. It encodes CASSARTSGGIPETQYF. The V call is TRBV5-1, the J call TRBJ2-5, with TRBD2 matching 14 bases. This CDR3 comprises 17 residues. The V gene end was trimmed by 4 bases and the J gene end by 4 bases; junction bases not matched to a gene: 9. Germline V gene data show CDR1 as SGHRS and CDR2 as YFSETQ.

V gene TRBV5-1 combines with J gene TRBJ2-2; 7 bases agree with TRBD1. Germline loops: CDR1 SGHRS, CDR2 YFSETQ. The CDR3 runs to 17 residues. Trimming cost V 4 bases and J 7 bases; bases outside gene matches: 16. The CDR3 DNA is TGCGCCAGCAGCCCCCTGAAGCAGGGGGTTCCTTTCGGGGAGCTGTTTTTT. The encoded protein is CASSPLKQGVPFGELFF. The full variable domain, rest sourced from reference TRBV5-1 and TRBJ2-2, is KAGVTQTPRYLIKTRGQQVTLSCSPISGHRSVSWYQQTPGQGLQFLFEYFSETQRNKGNFPGRFSGRQFSNSRSEMNVSTLELGDSALYLCASSPLKQGVPFGELFFGEGSRLTVL.

V is TRBV7-8 and J is TRBJ2-2; D might be TRBD2 (6 bases). The CDR3 is 14 residues long. V was trimmed by 1 base and J by 4 bases, leaving 7 bases between them. Looked up from germline, CDR1 is SGHVS and CDR2 is FQNEAQ. DNA of the CDR3: TGTGCCAGCAGCTTAGTTAGCGGCACCGGGGAGCTGTTTTTT. It is translated as CASSLVSGTGELFF.